The 20 T cell receptor beta chains given below trace back to one sample, sequenced in a study of blood T cell repertoires in COVID-19. Generated by immunoSEQ multiplex PCR, the TCRdb table keeps only in-frame clones and is missing some. The data show approximately 200,000 clones, with around 86% seen just once and about 9.7% held by the top ten. The sample comprised PBMCs or T cells enriched from blood (not recorded which). The receptors come from a woman in her twenties or thirties who had recovered from COVID-19.

This chain uses TRBV27 with TRBJ2-7; 8 positions agree with TRBD2. The V segment lost 3 bases and the J segment 4 bases; nucleotides outside the gene matches: 11. This CDR3 contains 16 residues. The germline V gene has CDR1 MNHEY and CDR2 SMNVEV (reference sequence). CDR3 nucleotide sequence: TGTGCCAGCAGTTTTAGCGGGGTGGGGGTAGGGTACGAGCAGTACTTC. This translates into CASSFSGVGVGYEQYF.

The genes are TRBV19 and TRBJ1-2, with D maybe TRBD1 (5 bases). The V end was cut by 6 bases, the J end by 5 bases, with 22 bases between. This CDR3 contains 16 residues. Germline V gene data show CDR1 as LNHDA and CDR2 as SQIVND (reference sequence). This CDR3 reads CASSTNGQGIGYGYTF. The DNA for the CDR3 is TGTGCCAGTAGCACTAATGGGCAGGGCATTGGATATGGCTACACCTTC.

This rearrangement joins TRBV10-1 to TRBJ2-3; perhaps TRBD2 as D (6 bases). The CDR3 sequence is 14 residues long. Trimming left V 4 bases short and J 4 bases short, with 12 bases between. The germline V gene has CDR1 WNHNN and CDR2 SYGVQD (reference sequence). Written as DNA, the CDR3 is TGCGCCAGCAGTGGCGGAGTAGCGGCAGATACGCAGTATTTT. Translating it yields CASSGGVAADTQYF.

The chain uses TRBV9 and TRBJ2-2; no firm D call. CDR3 size: 13 residues. With 3 bases removed from V and 4 bases from J, the gap between germline ends came to 7 bases. Germline V gene data show CDR1 as SGDLS and CDR2 as YYNGEE. This chain's CDR3 is CASSASPTGELFF. In DNA form, the CDR3 reads TGTGCCAGCAGCGCCTCCCCCACCGGGGAGCTGTTTTTT.

This chain's CDR3 is CASIQGAPGYYEQYF. Written as DNA, the CDR3 is TGTGCCAGCATCCAAGGGGCGCCCGGTTACTACGAGCAGTACTTC. This chain links TRBV27 with TRBJ2-7; a weak D match, TRBD1 (5 bases). The germline CDR1 and CDR2 sequences are MNHEY and SMNVEV (reference sequence). The CDR3 runs 15 residues. Trimming removed 7 bases from V and 3 bases from J, with 19 bases in between.

The rearrangement links TRBV6-5 to TRBJ1-1, with TRBD1 matching 8 bases. This CDR3 region has 13 residues. CDR1 MNHEY and CDR2 SVGAGI come from the germline V gene. V was pared by 10 bases and J by 0 bases, with 4 bases of the junction left unmatched. The CDR3 DNA follows: TGTGCCACAAGGACAGGGTTGAACACTGAAGCTTTCTTT. Translation gives CATRTGLNTEAFF.

This chain links TRBV5-1 with TRBJ2-7; D is ambiguous. Germline CDR1 and CDR2: SGHRS and YFSETQ. The CDR3 loop spans 13 amino acids. V lost 5 bases, J lost 5 bases, and 14 bases lay in between. DNA for the CDR3: TGCGCCAGCAGGGGTGTGGGCGTCGACGAGCAGTACTTC. This translates into CASRGVGVDEQYF.

This chain joins TRBV11-3 and TRBJ2-2; no firm D call. Trimming pared 5 bases from V and 1 base from J, leaving 14 bases between. The CDR3 contains 16 residues. CDR1 is SGHNT and CDR2 is YENEEA in the germline V gene. CDR3 DNA sequence: TGTGCCAGCAGCCGTCGTACTATCCGGAACACCGGGGAGCTGTTTTTT. It is translated as CASSRRTIRNTGELFF.

This clone was counted a few times. The V and J genes are TRBV10-3 and TRBJ2-2; perhaps TRBD2 as D (6 bases). There are 15 residues in the CDR3. Per the germline V gene, CDR1 is ENHRY and CDR2 is SYGVKD. V lost 6 bases and J 3 bases, leaving 14 bases between the germline ends. The CDR3 sequence: CAISPGVADTGELFF. CDR3 nucleotide sequence: TGTGCCATCAGCCCCGGGGTAGCGGACACCGGGGAGCTGTTTTTT.

The V gene is TRBV5-4, the J gene TRBJ1-1, with no clear D. The CDR3 loop spans 12 amino acids. The V end lost 0 bases, the J end lost 3 bases, and 3 bases lay between the germline ends. CDR1 and CDR2 (germline): SGHNT, YYREEE (reference sequence). The CDR3 is CASSLADTEAFF. Written as DNA, the CDR3 is TGTGCCAGCAGCTTGGCCGACACTGAAGCTTTCTTT.

The chain links TRBV28 to TRBJ2-6; TRBD2 is a possible D gene (5 bases). Trimming pared 8 bases from V and 4 bases from J, leaving 15 bases between. This CDR3 region has 15 residues. CDR1 is MDHEN and CDR2 is SYDVKM in the germline V gene. DNA of the CDR3: TGTGCCAGCCTACGACTAAGAACGGGGGCCAACGTCCTGACTTTC. It yields the protein CASLRLRTGANVLTF.

The chain combines TRBV7-9 with TRBJ2-5, with a tentative D call TRBD1 (5 bases). V lost 5 bases and J 2 bases, leaving 15 bases between the germline ends. The CDR3 sequence is 15 residues long. CDR1 is SEHNR and CDR2 is FQNEAQ in the germline V gene (reference sequence). As DNA, the CDR3 is TGTGCCAGCAGCCTTTCTAGGGGCCCTCAAGAGACCCAGTACTTC. It translates to CASSLSRGPQETQYF. Variable domain in full (rest from reference TRBV7-9 and TRBJ2-5): DTGVSQNPRHKITKRGQNVTFRCDPISEHNRLYWYRQTLGQGPEFLTYFQNEAQLEKSRLLSDRFSAERPKGSFSTLEIQRTEQGDSAMYLCASSLSRGPQETQYFGPGTRLLVL.

This chain joins TRBV6-4 and TRBJ2-3, with 9 bases fitting TRBD2. The CDR3 runs to 15 residues. Per the germline V gene, CDR1 is MRHNA and CDR2 is SNTAGT. V was clipped by 3 bases and J by 0 bases; unmatched bases: 1. The CDR3 DNA reads TGTGCCAGCAGTGAGAGCGGGGGGAGCACAGATACGCAGTATTTT. This codes for CASSESGGSTDTQYF.

The chain employs TRBV3-1 (or the pseudogene TRBV3-2) and TRBJ2-7; no firm D call. The CDR3 length is 13 residues. Germline assignment: CDR1 LGHDT and CDR2 YNNKEL (reference sequence). Trimming shortened V by 2 bases and J by 3 bases, and 8 bases separated the two germline ends. The CDR3 loop reads CASSQPTIYEQYF. Written as DNA, the CDR3 is TGTGCCAGCAGCCAACCTACTATCTACGAGCAGTACTTC.

The chain joins TRBV11-2 to TRBJ1-5, with D tentatively TRBD1 (6 bases). This CDR3 has 15 amino acids. V was cut by 1 base and J by 1 base, with 8 bases left in between. Germline V CDR1 and CDR2: SGHAT, FQNNGV. The CDR3 coding sequence is TGTGCCAGCAGCTTAGGGACAGCCAGCAATCAGCCCCAGCATTTT. Protein sequence: CASSLGTASNQPQHF.

This clone occurred once. Written as DNA, the CDR3 is TGTGCCATCAGTGGGTGGACAGGGATTTATGGCTACACCTTC. This encodes CAISGWTGIYGYTF. V gene TRBV10-3 combines with J gene TRBJ1-2, with 8 positions matching TRBD1. The CDR3 extends over 14 amino acids. Trimming cost V 4 bases and J 5 bases; bases outside gene matches: 6. Germline assignment: CDR1 ENHRY and CDR2 SYGVKD.

V usage is TRBV5-1 and J usage is TRBJ2-7; a possible D gene is TRBD1 (5 bases). The germline V gene encodes CDR1 SGHRS and CDR2 YFSETQ. This CDR3 region has 13 residues. Deletions cut 5 bases from V and 3 bases from J, with 12 bases between. The CDR3, as DNA: TGCGCCAGCAGGTCTACAGGCAACTACGAGCAGTACTTC. Translation: CASRSTGNYEQYF.

This chain uses TRBV10-3 with TRBJ2-7; 11 nucleotides line up with TRBD2. V dropped 5 bases and J dropped 0; count of bases not matched to a gene: 6. This CDR3 has 16 residues. Germline V gene data show CDR1 as ENHRY and CDR2 as SYGVKD. The CDR3 coding sequence is TGTGCCATCAGTCTTAGCGGGAGGGAGCCCTCCTACGAGCAGTACTTC. As protein: CAISLSGREPSYEQYF.

This chain links TRBV7-9 with TRBJ2-1; TRBD2 matches 9 bases. The CDR3 has 17 residues. The trim removed 0 bases at V and 8 bases at J, leaving 11 bases unmatched. Germline V CDR1 and CDR2: SEHNR, FQNEAQ (reference sequence). CDR3 DNA sequence: TGTGCCAGCAGCTTAGCAGAGGCGGGAGGGCCTGGGGATGAGCAGTTCTTC. It encodes CASSLAEAGGPGDEQFF.

This clone was detected only a few times. The J gene is TRBJ2-3, the V gene TRBV2; TRBD2 matches 11 bases. The CDR3 length is 20 residues. J lost 2 bases, V lost 5 bases, and 18 bases had no gene match. In germline, CDR1 is SNHLY, CDR2 FYNNEI. This CDR3 is CASSPPGLAAPEGLTDTQYF. The DNA of the CDR3 is TGTGCCAGCAGTCCCCCGGGACTAGCGGCTCCTGAGGGCCTCACAGATACGCAGTATTTT. Complete variable domain (other parts from reference TRBV2 and TRBJ2-3): EPEVTQTPSHQVTQMGQEVILRCVPISNHLYFYWYRQILGQKVEFLVSFYNNEISEKSEIFDDQFSVERPDGSNFTLKIRSTKLEDSAMYFCASSPPGLAAPEGLTDTQYFGPGTRLTVL.